In this sample, the clone carrying this T cell receptor (beta chain) turned up a few times. This entry comes from a study of T-cell reconstitution after alpha-beta-depleted transplantation in children. Library preparation (for TCRbeta) was performed with unique molecular identifiers. TCRdb reprocessed the PCR reads with MiXCR, giving one entry per CDR3 protein. The repertoire holds about 510,000 distinct CDR3 sequences, roughly 10% seen once, with less than 15% in the top ten. V lost 3 bases and J 4 bases, leaving 12 bases between the germline ends. Germline CDR1 reads MDHEN; CDR2 reads SYDVKM. CDR3 length: 14 amino acids.

This chain joins TRBV28 and TRBJ2-5, with no clear D. This receptor was obtained from a female patient aged 2-9 years who had a stem cell transplant for aplastic anemia, so the T cells may come from the graft donor. Sequenced here: PBMCs, mostly from graft donor cells, sampled 180 days after TCRalphabeta/CD19-depleted stem cell transplant. The CDR3 is CASSFGLPRETQYF. The DNA for the CDR3 is TGTGCCAGCAGTTTTGGGCTACCGAGAGAGACCCAGTACTTC.